Listed below are T cell receptor beta chains from one sample, sequenced in a study of blood T cell repertoires in COVID-19. Clones were read by immunoSEQ multiplex PCR, and TCRdb kept only the in-frame ones, dropping some. Of 150,000 to 200,000 clones listed, about 81% were seen once; the top ten hold 13% to 15%. Sequencing was performed on peripheral blood. Receptors originate from a man younger than 40 with active or convalescent COVID-19. Both conserved end residues are part of each CDR3. The D gene is left open where the match is weak. Clone size is stated in some rows and not others, as once, few, many or a class when expanded.

len | j_gene | v_gene | d_gene | abundance | CDR3nt | CDR3aa
16 | TRBJ1-2 | TRBV5-1 | TRBD1 | once | TGCGCCAGCAGCTTGGCCCCTCGAGGGGGCAACTATGGCTACACCTTC | CASSLAPRGGNYGYTF
15 | TRBJ2-5 | TRBV6-5 | NA | NA | TGTGCCAGCAGTTACTCTGTGGCAGGGCAAGAGACCCAGTACTTC | CASSYSVAGQETQYF
14 | TRBJ2-1 | TRBV7-8 | TRBD2 | NA | TGTGCCAGCAGGAGCGGGAGCTCCCACAATGAGCAGTTCTTC | CASRSGSSHNEQFF
16 | TRBJ2-2 | TRBV5-4 | NA | once | TGTGCCAGCAGCTCTTGGGGACACGACGGCACCGGGGAGCTGTTTTTT | CASSSWGHDGTGELFF
15 | TRBJ1-1 | TRBV6-5 | NA | NA | TGTGCCAGTAGTTACTCGAGAGGGCTGAACACTGAAGCTTTCTTT | CASSYSRGLNTEAFF
11 | TRBJ2-7 | TRBV6-5 | NA | NA | TGTGCCAGCAATCGGGGCTACGAGCAGTACTTC | CASNRGYEQYF
15 | TRBJ2-7 | TRBV27 | TRBD2 | NA | TGTGCCAGCAGTTTACGTCTAGCGGGAGGAGCCGAGCAGTACTTC | CASSLRLAGGAEQYF
14 | TRBJ1-5 | TRBV11-2 | TRBD1 | NA | TGTGCCAGCAGCTTTACACAGGGGGGTCAGCCCCAGCATTTT | CASSFTQGGQPQHF
15 | TRBJ1-5 | TRBV7-2 | TRBD1 | NA | TGTGCCAGCAGCCTATCGGGACAGAGCAATCAGCCCCAGCATTTT | CASSLSGQSNQPQHF
16 | TRBJ2-1 | TRBV3-1/TRBV3-2 | TRBD2 | NA | TGTGCCAGCAGCCGGTTAGCGGGAGGGTGGAACAATGAGCAGTTCTTC | CASSRLAGGWNNEQFF
13 | TRBJ2-7 | TRBV30 | TRBD2 | NA | TGTGCCTGGAGCCCAGGCGGGAGCTACGAGCAGTACTTC | CAWSPGGSYEQYF
14 | TRBJ1-2 | TRBV25-1 | TRBD1 | NA | TGTGCCAGCAGTAGACAGGGGCTTTGGGAGGGCTACACCTTC | CASSRQGLWEGYTF
16 | TRBJ2-1 | TRBV29-1 | TRBD2 | once | TGCAGCGTTGAGCCCGGACTAGCGGGAGTTAGGAATGAGCAGTTCTTC | CSVEPGLAGVRNEQFF
14 | TRBJ2-1 | TRBV27 | TRBD2 | NA | TGTGCCAGCAGTTTAAGCGGGAGTTCTAATGAGCAGTTCTTC | CASSLSGSSNEQFF
15 | TRBJ1-2 | TRBV7-9 | TRBD1 | NA | TGTGCCAGCAGCCCGATGGACAGGGGGAACTATGGCTACACCTTC | CASSPMDRGNYGYTF
17 | TRBJ1-2 | TRBV28 | TRBD1 | NA | TGTGCCAGCAGTTTCTCTCAGGGGGGCCAACTAGGGGATGGCTACACCTTC | CASSFSQGGQLGDGYTF
14 | TRBJ2-7 | TRBV28 | TRBD1 | NA | TGTGCCAGCAGGTCTGACAGGGAATCCTACGAGCAGTACTTC | CASRSDRESYEQYF
14 | TRBJ1-1 | TRBV6-5 | TRBD1 | once | TGTGCCAGCATTATGACAGGGGGGAACACTGAAGCTTTCTTT | CASIMTGGNTEAFF
12 | TRBJ2-7 | TRBV5-4 | NA | NA | TGTGCCAGCAGCTTGTATAGCTACGAGCAGTACTTC | CASSLYSYEQYF
16 | TRBJ2-1 | TRBV9 | TRBD2 | NA | TGTGCCAGCAGCGCTCTAGCGGGAGGAAAGTACAATGAGCAGTTCTTC | CASSALAGGKYNEQFF
13 | TRBJ1-1 | TRBV7-2 | TRBD1 | NA | TGTGCCAGCAGCCAACCGGGACAGTCTGAAGCTTTCTTT | CASSQPGQSEAFF
17 | TRBJ2-7 | TRBV3-1/TRBV3-2 | TRBD2 | NA | TGTGCCAGCAGCGCCCCGACTAGCGGCACCACGGGTGGGGAGCAGTACTTC | CASSAPTSGTTGGEQYF
18 | TRBJ2-6 | TRBV19 | TRBD1 | NA | TGTGCCAGTACCCCTTTGACAGGGTCAAGCTCTGGGGCCAACGTCCTGACTTTC | CASTPLTGSSSGANVLTF
16 | TRBJ2-5 | TRBV14 | NA | few | TGTGCCAGCAGCCACTTTGGGCAGGGTCGGCAAGAGACCCAGTACTTC | CASSHFGQGRQETQYF
15 | TRBJ2-1 | TRBV28 | TRBD2 | NA | TGTGCCAGCAGTTTTGGGACTAGCGGGGGCAATGAGCAGTTCTTC | CASSFGTSGGNEQFF
14 | TRBJ1-2 | TRBV7-9 | TRBD1 | NA | TGTGCCAGCAGCCCCGGGACAGGGGTAAATGGCTACACCTTC | CASSPGTGVNGYTF
18 | TRBJ2-1 | TRBV3-1/TRBV3-2 | TRBD2 | NA | TGTGCCAGCAGCCTTATCTCCGGGACTAGCGGTTATTACAATGAGCAGTTCTTC | CASSLISGTSGYYNEQFF
15 | TRBJ1-1 | TRBV7-9 | NA | NA | TGTGCCAGCAGCCCCCGACAAGGTACGAACACTGAAGCTTTCTTT | CASSPRQGTNTEAFF
13 | TRBJ1-2 | TRBV19 | TRBD1 | NA | TGTGCCAGCCTCGGGACAGCAATCTATGGCTACACCTTC | CASLGTAIYGYTF
13 | TRBJ2-1 | TRBV7-9 | NA | NA | TGTGCCAGCAGCTTAGCAGGGGCCGCTGAGCAGTTCTTC | CASSLAGAAEQFF
12 | TRBJ2-1 | TRBV29-1 | NA | NA | TGCAGCGTTGAGGAGTTCCACAATGAGCAGTTCTTC | CSVEEFHNEQFF
16 | TRBJ1-6 | TRBV7-2 | TRBD1 | NA | TGTGCCAGCAGCTTAGTAACCACAGGGGTTGGTTCACCCCTCCACTTT | CASSLVTTGVGSPLHF